This section outlines one T cell receptor (beta chain) sequence together with its context. This clonotype was seen at least ten times. The antigen this receptor binds is unknown. The sample holds no much larger clone one base away, and base qualities are not on file. Set within a cohort of healthcare workers in London, UK, this nested case-control study involved weekly PCR testing of nasopharyngeal swabs along with blood sampling. Between 23 and 31 March 2020, the week of the UK lockdown, healthcare workers were enrolled and then followed up weekly for as long as 16 weeks. This sample was included in a study of early T cells in non-severe SARS-CoV-2 infection (dated by TCRdb to the early 2020s). Looking at the study overall: Because TCR sequencing relied on bulk RNA taken from unsorted whole blood, pairing of alpha and beta chains was not possible.

Here V drops 0 bases and J drops 4 bases, and the junction holds 3 bases not matched to any gene. The germline V gene encodes CDR1 SGHTA and CDR2 FQGTGA. The CDR3 starts with the cysteine, ends with the phenylalanine, and has 15 residues. Only CDR3 DNA is held: 45 bases, read in frame from base 1. The library was generated by 5' RACE. For sequencing, a NextSeq 500 was employed. In the TCR library protocol, unique molecular identifiers were attached to individual cDNA molecules to correct for PCR bias and sequencing error. Both TCR alpha and beta chains were sequenced, and tight co-correlation was observed between alpha and beta sequence abundances in each sample. On the study's bioinformatics: Decombinator V4 was used to annotate the V gene, J gene and CDR3 of the TCR sequences. Expanded TCRs were defined as changing significantly between any two time points under a Poisson model with p below 0.0001. TCR abundances were normalised to the total number of TCRs sequenced per sample and were expressed as counts per million. TRAV1-2 paired with TRAJ12, TRAJ20 or TRAJ33 defined MAIT TCRs, while TRAV10 paired with TRAJ18 defined iNKT TCRs. A search of VDJdb, accessed on 1 November 2021, was run for TCRs annotated to CMV, EBV and SARS-CoV-2, with TCRs annotated for multiple antigens excluded. Clones were called with MiXCR by TCRdb after fastp trimmed the public reads at Q25, and only in-frame beta chains were retained. Entries that share a CDR3 protein sequence are merged under the most common genes and DNA. In this record, the V and J calls reflect TCRdb's handling and not the investigators' own analysis. Within this sample are tens of thousands of distinct CDR3 sequences, with roughly 9.2% of them counted one time only. The top ten clonotypes cover 4% to 4.5% of the sample.

What the research found in general, with its limitations: VDJdb matching was skewed toward anti-spike CD8 responses and likely underestimated virus-specific expansions, missing private and CD4 specificities.

The TCR originated in an adult who was a healthcare worker with PCR-confirmed SARS-CoV-2 infection or an uninfected control (not recorded which). Sequenced material: whole blood. The chain is made from TRBV7-3 and TRBJ2-5; TRBD1 aligns with 9 central bases. The DNA sequence reads TGTGCCAGCAGCTTAACGGGACAGGGTAGAGAGACCCAGTACTTC. The resulting protein is CASSLTGQGRETQYF.